In this sample, the clone carrying this T cell receptor (beta chain) turned up a few times. Its antigen is not known. The sample belongs to a study of blood T cells in healthy people across ages. Study-wide results and caveats: Diversity was higher, and naive CD4+ cells more numerous, in long-lived donors than in aged donors.

The CDR3 runs 12 residues. Through a sample-barcoded 5' primer and a J-beta primer mix, a second PCR was run for roughly 7 to 12 cycles. Every sample gave at least 2.5 million paired-end reads containing CDR3. A single record per CDR3 protein comes from TCRdb applying MiXCR to the 5' RACE reads. The data hold 800,000 to 950,000 distinct CDR3 sequences, with about 48% observed a single time. Sample: blood. The gene calls are TRBV21-1 and TRBJ2-7; TRBD1 was called by the table and not checked on the DNA. TRBV21-1 represents a pseudogene. This receptor was identified in a man between 25 and 39 years old in good health. The CDR3 DNA follows: TGTGCCAGCAAGGGGGGAAGCTACGAGCAGTACTTC. Protein: CASKGGSYEQYF.